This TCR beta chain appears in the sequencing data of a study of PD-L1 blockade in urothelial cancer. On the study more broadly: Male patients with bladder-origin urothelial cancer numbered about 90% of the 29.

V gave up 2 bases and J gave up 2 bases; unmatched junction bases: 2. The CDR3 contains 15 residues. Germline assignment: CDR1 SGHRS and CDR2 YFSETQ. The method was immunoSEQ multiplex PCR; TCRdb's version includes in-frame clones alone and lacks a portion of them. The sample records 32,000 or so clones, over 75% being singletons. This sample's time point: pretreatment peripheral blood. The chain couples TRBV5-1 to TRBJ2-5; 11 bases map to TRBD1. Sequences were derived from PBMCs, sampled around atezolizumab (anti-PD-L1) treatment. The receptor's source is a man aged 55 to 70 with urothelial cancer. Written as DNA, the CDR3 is TGCGCCAGCAGCTTAAGGGACAGGGGGCAAGAGACCCAGTACTTC. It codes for CASSLRDRGQETQYF.